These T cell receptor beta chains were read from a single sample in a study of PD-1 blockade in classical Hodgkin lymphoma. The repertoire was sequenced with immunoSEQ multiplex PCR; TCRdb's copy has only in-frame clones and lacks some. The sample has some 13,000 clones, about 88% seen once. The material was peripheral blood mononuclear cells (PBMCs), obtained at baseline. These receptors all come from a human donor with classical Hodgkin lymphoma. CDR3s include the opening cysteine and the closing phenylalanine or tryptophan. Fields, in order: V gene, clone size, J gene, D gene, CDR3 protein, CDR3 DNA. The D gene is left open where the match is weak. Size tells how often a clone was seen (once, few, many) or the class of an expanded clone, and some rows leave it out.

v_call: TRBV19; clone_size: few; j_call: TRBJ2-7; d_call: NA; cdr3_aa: CASSTDRAFGGEQYF; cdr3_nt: TGTGCCAGTAGTACCGACAGAGCCTTTGGTGGCGAGCAGTACTTC
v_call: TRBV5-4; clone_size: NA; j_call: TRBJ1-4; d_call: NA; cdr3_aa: CASSQPGATNEKLFF; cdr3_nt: TGTGCCAGCAGCCAACCGGGAGCAACTAATGAAAAACTGTTTTTT
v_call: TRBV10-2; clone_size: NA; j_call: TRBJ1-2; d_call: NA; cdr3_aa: CASLRGVPNYGYTF; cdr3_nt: TGCGCCAGCCTCCGGGGGGTCCCTAACTATGGCTACACCTTC
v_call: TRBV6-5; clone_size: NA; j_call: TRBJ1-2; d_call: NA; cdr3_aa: CASRHRVFFYGYTF; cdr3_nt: TGTGCCAGCAGGCACAGGGTGTTTTTCTATGGCTACACCTTC
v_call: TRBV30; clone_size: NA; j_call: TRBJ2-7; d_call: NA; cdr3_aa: CAWGHNEQYF; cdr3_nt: TGTGCCTGGGGACATAACGAGCAGTACTTC
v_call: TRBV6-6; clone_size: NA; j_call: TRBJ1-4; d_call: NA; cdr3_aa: CASSPKENEKLFF; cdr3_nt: TGTGCCAGCAGCCCCAAGGAGAATGAAAAACTGTTTTTT
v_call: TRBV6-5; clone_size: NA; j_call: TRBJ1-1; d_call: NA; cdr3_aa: CASSPTGPEAFF; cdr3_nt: TGTGCCAGCAGTCCCACGGGCCCTGAAGCTTTCTTT
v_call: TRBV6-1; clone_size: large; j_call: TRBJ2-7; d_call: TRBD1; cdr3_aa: CASSDWAGGHEQYF; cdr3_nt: TGTGCCAGCAGTGATTGGGCAGGGGGCCACGAGCAGTACTTC
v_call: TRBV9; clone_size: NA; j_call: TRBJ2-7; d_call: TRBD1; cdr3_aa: CASSRGQGSYEQYF; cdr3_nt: TGTGCCAGCAGCCGAGGACAGGGATCCTACGAGCAGTACTTC
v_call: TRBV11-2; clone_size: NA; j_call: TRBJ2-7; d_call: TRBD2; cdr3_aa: CASSLSGRAGDEQYF; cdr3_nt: TGTGCCAGCAGCTTAAGCGGGAGGGCTGGCGACGAGCAGTACTTC
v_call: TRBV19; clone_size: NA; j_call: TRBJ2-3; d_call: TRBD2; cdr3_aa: CATSRLAGGPDTQYF; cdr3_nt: TGTGCCACCTCCCGACTAGCGGGGGGTCCAGATACGCAGTATTTT
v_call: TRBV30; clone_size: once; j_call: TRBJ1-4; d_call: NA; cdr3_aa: CACQGSTNEKLFF; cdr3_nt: TGTGCCTGCCAGGGGAGCACTAATGAAAAACTGTTTTTT
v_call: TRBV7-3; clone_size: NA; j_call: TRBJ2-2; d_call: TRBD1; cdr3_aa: CASSSGQGNTGELFF; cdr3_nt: TGTGCCAGCAGCTCGGGACAGGGAAACACCGGGGAGCTGTTTTTT
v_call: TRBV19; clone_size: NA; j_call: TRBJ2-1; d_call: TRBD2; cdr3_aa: CASSVGRASRFSNEQFF; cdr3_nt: TGTGCCAGTAGTGTGGGGAGGGCTAGCCGATTCTCAAATGAGCAGTTCTTC
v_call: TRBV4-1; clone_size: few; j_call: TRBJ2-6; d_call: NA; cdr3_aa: CASSHPGPSGANVLTF; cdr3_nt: TGCGCCAGCAGCCATCCCGGACCCTCTGGGGCCAACGTCCTGACTTTC
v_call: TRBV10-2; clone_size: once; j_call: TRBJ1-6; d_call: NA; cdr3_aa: CASSERFFPYNSPLHF; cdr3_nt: TGCGCCAGCAGTGAAAGATTTTTTCCCTATAATTCACCCCTCCACTTT
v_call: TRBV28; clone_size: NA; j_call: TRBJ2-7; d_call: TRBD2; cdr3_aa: CASSFRLAGAYEQYF; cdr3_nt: TGTGCCAGCAGTTTCAGACTAGCGGGAGCCTACGAGCAGTACTTC
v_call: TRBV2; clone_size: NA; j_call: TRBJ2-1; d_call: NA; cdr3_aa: CASGWTDYNEQFF; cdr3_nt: TGTGCCAGCGGCTGGACAGACTACAATGAGCAGTTCTTC
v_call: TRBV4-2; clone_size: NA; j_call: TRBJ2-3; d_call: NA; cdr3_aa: CASSQVGQGKDTQYF; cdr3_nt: TGTGCCAGCAGCCAAGTTGGCCAGGGAAAAGATACGCAGTATTTT
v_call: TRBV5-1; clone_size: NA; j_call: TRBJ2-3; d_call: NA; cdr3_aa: CASSGGSTDTQYF; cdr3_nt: TGCGCCAGCAGCGGCGGGAGCACAGATACGCAGTATTTT
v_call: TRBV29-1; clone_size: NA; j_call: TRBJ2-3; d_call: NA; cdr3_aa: CSSSSPRGFTTDTQYF; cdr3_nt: TGCAGCTCCTCCTCCCCGAGGGGGTTTACCACAGATACGCAGTATTTT
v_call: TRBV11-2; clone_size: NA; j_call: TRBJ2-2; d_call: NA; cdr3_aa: CASSLVGGNTGELFF; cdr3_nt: TGTGCCAGCAGCTTAGTCGGGGGAAACACCGGGGAGCTGTTTTTT
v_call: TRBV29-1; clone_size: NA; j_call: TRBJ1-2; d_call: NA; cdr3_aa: CSVLILGPVMGASYGYTF; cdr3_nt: TGCAGCGTTCTCATCCTTGGGCCGGTTATGGGGGCATCCTATGGCTACACCTTC
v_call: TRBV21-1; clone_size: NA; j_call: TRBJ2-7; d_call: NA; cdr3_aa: CASSKALGGQSPGEQYF; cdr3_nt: TGTGCCAGCAGCAAAGCGCTAGGGGGACAGTCCCCAGGCGAGCAGTACTTC